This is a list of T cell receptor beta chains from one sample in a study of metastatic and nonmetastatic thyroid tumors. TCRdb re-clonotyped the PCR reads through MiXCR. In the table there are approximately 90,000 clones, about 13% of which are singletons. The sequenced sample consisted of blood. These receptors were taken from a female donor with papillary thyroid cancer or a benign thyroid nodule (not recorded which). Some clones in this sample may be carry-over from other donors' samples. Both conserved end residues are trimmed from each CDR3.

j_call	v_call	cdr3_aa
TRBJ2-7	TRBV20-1	SARERGYEQY
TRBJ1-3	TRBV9	ASRRTDRREPTGNTIY
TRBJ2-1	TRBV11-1	ASSTGLRGDEQF
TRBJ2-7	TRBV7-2	ASSLDTGSYEQY
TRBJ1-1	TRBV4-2	ASSQERQNTEAF
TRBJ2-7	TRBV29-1	SVGRDRGVEQY
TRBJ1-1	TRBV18	ASLKQGGTEAF
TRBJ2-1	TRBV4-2	ASRGLSGERYNEQF
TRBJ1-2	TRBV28	ASIFPDRVYGYT
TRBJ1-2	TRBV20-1	SANYGYT
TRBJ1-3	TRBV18	ASSRTGTGGAHSGNTIY
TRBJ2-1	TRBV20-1	SARDPLDNEQF
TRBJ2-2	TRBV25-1	ASRGSPTVANTGELF
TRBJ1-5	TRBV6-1	ASSNTKNQPQH
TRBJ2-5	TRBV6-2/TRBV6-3	AVRRLARETQY
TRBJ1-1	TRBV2	ASSEGRGITEAF
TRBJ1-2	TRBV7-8	ASSLAWNYGYT
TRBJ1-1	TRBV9	ASSKRQGSGEAF
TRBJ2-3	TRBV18	ASSRRDGTDTQY
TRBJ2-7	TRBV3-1	ASSQVEDEQY
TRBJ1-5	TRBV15	ATSGGGAWGPQH
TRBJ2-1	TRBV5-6	ASSSLKRPSSSYNEQF
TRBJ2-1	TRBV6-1	ASSPPGGNEQF
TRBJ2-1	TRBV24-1	ATSDPGLAVQQF
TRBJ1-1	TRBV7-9	ASSKQGAVTEAF
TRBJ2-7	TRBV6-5	ASSYSRVGLEQY
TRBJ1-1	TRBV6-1	ASSAWDRGKAEAF
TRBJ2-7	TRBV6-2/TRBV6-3	ASRTVGRINEQY
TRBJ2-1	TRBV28	ASSPREDHEQF
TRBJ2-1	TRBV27	ASSLFVTSGSFNEQF
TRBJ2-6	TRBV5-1	ASRTGSSGANVLT
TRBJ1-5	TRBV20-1	SASQGADSNQPQH
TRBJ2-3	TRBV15	ATSRDRVTSTDTQY
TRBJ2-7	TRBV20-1	SARDTPGGFYEQY
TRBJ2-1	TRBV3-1	ASSQSPYNEQF
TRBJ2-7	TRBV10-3	AISERMGGPYEQY
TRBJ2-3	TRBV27	ASSYGGLGDTQY
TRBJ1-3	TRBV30	AWSPQSVYTIY
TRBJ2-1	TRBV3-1	ASSQVLLGVRNEQF
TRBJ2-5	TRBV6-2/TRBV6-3	ASSNARSRRETQY
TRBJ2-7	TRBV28	ASSGIYAGTSTDEQY
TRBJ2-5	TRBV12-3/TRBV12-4	ASSVWGEETQY
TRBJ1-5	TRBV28	ASSGAGQGYQPQH
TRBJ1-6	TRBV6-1	ASSEGTGTNSPLH
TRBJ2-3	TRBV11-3	ASSLGTGGADTQY
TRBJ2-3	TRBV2	ASSVDYTDTQY
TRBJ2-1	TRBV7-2	ASSLVGGQF
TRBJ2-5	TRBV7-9	ASSLETQY